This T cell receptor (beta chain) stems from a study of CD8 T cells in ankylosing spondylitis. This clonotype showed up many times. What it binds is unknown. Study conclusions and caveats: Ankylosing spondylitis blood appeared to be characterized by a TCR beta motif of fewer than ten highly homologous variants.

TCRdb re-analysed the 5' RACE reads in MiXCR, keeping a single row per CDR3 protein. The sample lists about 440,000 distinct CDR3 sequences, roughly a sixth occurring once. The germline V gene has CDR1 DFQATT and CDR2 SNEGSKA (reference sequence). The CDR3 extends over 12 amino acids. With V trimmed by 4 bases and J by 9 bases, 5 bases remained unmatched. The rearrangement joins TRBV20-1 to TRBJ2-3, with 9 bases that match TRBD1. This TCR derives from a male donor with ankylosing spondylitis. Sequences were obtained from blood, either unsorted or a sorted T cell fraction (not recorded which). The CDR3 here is CSAMPGQGTQYF. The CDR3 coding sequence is TGCAGTGCTATGCCGGGACAGGGAACGCAGTATTTT.